This passage covers 5 T cell receptor beta chains from one sample sequenced in a study of Ad26.COV2.S vaccination and SARS-CoV-2 variants. Treatment indicated: 15 to 20 received Ad26.COV2.S at low or high dose, single or two shots; about 5 received placebo; per-sample allocation not given. Collection of the samples took place on day 63 after the first injection of vaccine or placebo. Produced via immunoSEQ multiplex PCR; TCRdb's table is partial and in-frame only. The sample consists of over 350,000 clones, 80% to 90% of them appearing once. The sequenced sample was peripheral blood, obtained in a trial of Ad26.COV2.S vaccine versus placebo. The receptors originated from a person aged 18 to 65 who received the Ad26.COV2.S COVID-19 vaccine or a placebo.

The V and J genes are TRBV5-1 and TRBJ1-1; D gene ambiguous. Between the trimmed V and J ends, which lost 2 bases and 5 bases, there was a span of 13 bases. This CDR3 region has 14 residues. Germline CDR1 and CDR2: SGHRS and YFSETQ. CDR3 DNA: TGCGCCAGCAGCTTAGGTTCGGGCACTACTGAAGCTTTCTTT. It translates to CASSLGSGTTEAFF.

The chain carries TRBV10-3 and TRBJ2-3; D is perhaps TRBD1 (5 bases). CDR3 size: 15 residues. Deletions cut 2 bases from V and 0 bases from J, with 9 bases between. The germline V gene encodes CDR1 ENHRY and CDR2 SYGVKD. Here the CDR3 DNA reads TGTGCCATCAGTGAGGGTTGGACAAGCACAGATACGCAGTATTTT. This sequence encodes CAISEGWTSTDTQYF.

The chain recombines TRBV30 with TRBJ2-1, with 8 positions matching TRBD2. J gave up 2 bases and V 0 bases, and 3 bases lay outside the gene matches. The germline V gene has CDR1 GTSNPN and CDR2 SVGIG (reference sequence). This CDR3 spans 15 amino acids. The CDR3 coding sequence is TGTGCCTGGAGTGTAGCGGGGGCACCCTACAATGAGCAGTTCTTC. Translating gives CAWSVAGAPYNEQFF.

The chain joins TRBV7-9 to TRBJ1-2; D is unclear. V was pared by 1 base and J by 3 bases, with 12 bases between. CDR3 length equals 15 residues. CDR1 and CDR2 (germline): SEHNR, FQNEAQ (reference sequence). CDR3 residues: CASSLVPQRYYGYTF. In DNA, the CDR3 is TGTGCCAGCAGCTTAGTCCCACAGCGTTACTATGGCTACACCTTC.

With regard to this clone: The sample has other DNA sequences that encode this CDR3 too. The chain couples TRBV12-3 or TRBV12-4 to TRBJ1-5; D is unresolved. The ends were cut back, 1 base at V and 4 bases at J, with 2 bases in the middle. This CDR3 comprises 12 residues. The CDR3 protein is CASSLGNQPQHF. The DNA of the CDR3 is TGTGCCAGCAGTTTAGGGAATCAGCCCCAGCATTTT.